These T cell receptor beta chains were read from a single sample in a study of low-dose radiotherapy and immunotherapy resistance in tumors. TCRdb reprocessed the reads via MiXCR and lists one record per CDR3 protein. The table lists some 100,000 distinct CDR3 sequences, around 20% of them singletons. Sequenced material: PBMCs, taken after low-dose radiotherapy plus immunotherapy. The receptors were gathered from a female donor with ovarian cancer. Both conserved end residues are trimmed from each CDR3.

v_call,j_call,cdr3_aa
TRBV20-1,TRBJ2-1,SARVPSGSSYNEQF
TRBV6-8,TRBJ2-1,ASSYSGGGTHNEQF
TRBV28,TRBJ1-1,ASSLSGLTENTEAF
TRBV30,TRBJ1-2,AWSVRGAGGYT
TRBV5-1,TRBJ1-6,ASSLKSDNSPLH
TRBV28,TRBJ2-5,ASDGLAGIETQY
TRBV21-1,TRBJ1-4,ASSKDLSGAEKNCF
TRBV10-2,TRBJ1-1,ASSGFIGGATNTEAF
TRBV5-4,TRBJ2-1,ASSTPGLAGGPVENEQF
TRBV7-9,TRBJ2-1,ASTSSPTGSSYNEQF
TRBV15,TRBJ1-5,ATSRGLNQPQH
TRBV9,TRBJ1-6,ASSVGAASPLH
TRBV2,TRBJ1-2,ANANQGLRYGYT
TRBV11-1,TRBJ2-7,ASSLAYGIEQY
TRBV19,TRBJ2-7,ASSMRGAGGSPLNEQY
TRBV28,TRBJ1-2,ATSAPTGGQSYGYT
TRBV28,TRBJ2-7,ASSLAGGPYEQY
TRBV29-1,TRBJ2-7,SVEEPPGYEQY
TRBV3-1,TRBJ2-7,ASSQGAPGQGAYEQY
TRBV28,TRBJ2-1,ASSFKRRLAGPYNEQF
TRBV19,TRBJ2-3,ASRTGGLPTDTQY
TRBV12-3/TRBV12-4,TRBJ2-2,ASSQTNRAGELFF
TRBV27,TRBJ1-6,ASSLVEVRGFINSPLH
TRBV10-3,TRBJ1-5,AISEGGGNQPQH
TRBV7-8,TRBJ2-1,ASSPLAIKGEQF
TRBV12-5,TRBJ2-1,ASGLTPGGEQF
TRBV19,TRBJ2-3,ATQRGGESNTQY
TRBV2,TRBJ2-5,ASSRRQSQETQY
TRBV30,TRBJ1-2,AWSVSGRIYGYT
TRBV11-3,TRBJ2-1,ASSRGTRQF
TRBV6-2/TRBV6-3,TRBJ2-2,ASSYRLGATPTGELF
TRBV4-1,TRBJ2-1,ASSQERGNEQF
TRBV25-1,TRBJ2-1,ASSAQGTGRYNEQF
TRBV19,TRBJ1-5,ASNSGSGRSQPQH
TRBV20-1,TRBJ2-3,SARGATDTQY
TRBV24-1,TRBJ2-1,ATSEPGATPNEQF
TRBV29-1,TRBJ2-7,SAATGGSYEQY
TRBV9,TRBJ2-2,ASSVAWGVTGELFFVF
TRBV28,TRBJ2-2,ASSFQGARNEELF
TRBV4-1,TRBJ1-3,ASSQADSRNTIY
TRBV3-1,TRBJ1-6,ASRLGQGYNSPLH
TRBV9,TRBJ2-5,ASSVGGSGSEETQY
TRBV2,TRBJ2-3,ASSEGSPPS
TRBV11-3,TRBJ2-7,ASSRSPFGKSGEQY
TRBV20-1,TRBJ2-5,SAAFRGSTQY
TRBV2,TRBJ2-1,ASSRSERGATYNEQF